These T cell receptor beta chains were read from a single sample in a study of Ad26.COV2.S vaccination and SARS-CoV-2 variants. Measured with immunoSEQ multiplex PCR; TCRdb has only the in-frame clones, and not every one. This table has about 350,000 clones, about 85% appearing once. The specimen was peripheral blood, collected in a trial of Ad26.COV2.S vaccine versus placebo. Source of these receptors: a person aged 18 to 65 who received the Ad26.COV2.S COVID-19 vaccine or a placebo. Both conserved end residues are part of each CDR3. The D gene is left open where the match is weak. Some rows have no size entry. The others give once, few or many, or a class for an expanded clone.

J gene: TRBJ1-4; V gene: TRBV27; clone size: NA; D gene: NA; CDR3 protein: CASSLSLNEKLFF; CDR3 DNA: TGTGCCAGCAGTTTAAGCTTAAATGAAAAACTGTTTTTT
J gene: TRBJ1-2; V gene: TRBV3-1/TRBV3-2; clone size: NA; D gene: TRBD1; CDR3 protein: CASSLWETGGDGYTF; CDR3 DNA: TGTGCCAGCAGCCTATGGGAGACAGGGGGAGATGGCTACACCTTC
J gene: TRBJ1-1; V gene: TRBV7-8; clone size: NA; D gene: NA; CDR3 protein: CASSLVGLLRLNTEAFF; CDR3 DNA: TGTGCCAGCAGCTTAGTAGGCTTGCTACGGTTGAACACTGAAGCTTTCTTT
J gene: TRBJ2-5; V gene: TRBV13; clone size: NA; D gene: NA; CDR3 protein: CASSGGSRTQYF; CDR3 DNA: TGTGCCAGCAGCGGGGGGTCCAGGACCCAGTACTTC
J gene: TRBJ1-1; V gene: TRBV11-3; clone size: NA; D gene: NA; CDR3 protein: CASSLDSNTEAFF; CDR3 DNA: TGTGCCAGCAGCTTAGATTCGAACACTGAAGCTTTCTTT
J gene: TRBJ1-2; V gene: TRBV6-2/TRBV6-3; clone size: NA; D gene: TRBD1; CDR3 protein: CASSLHRTGNYGYTF; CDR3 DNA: TGTGCCAGCAGCCTCCATCGGACAGGGAACTATGGCTACACCTTC
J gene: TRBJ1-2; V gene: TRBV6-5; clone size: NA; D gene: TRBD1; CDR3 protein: CASTLQGAGGYTF; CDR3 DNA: TGTGCCAGCACTCTACAGGGGGCGGGAGGCTACACCTTC
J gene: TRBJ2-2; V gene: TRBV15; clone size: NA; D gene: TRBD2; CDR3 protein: CATSRDRGVATGELFF; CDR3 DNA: TGTGCCACCAGCAGAGATCGGGGGGTGGCCACCGGGGAGCTGTTTTTT
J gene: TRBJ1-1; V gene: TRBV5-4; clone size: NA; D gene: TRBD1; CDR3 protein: CASSLETGAAFF; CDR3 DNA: TGTGCCAGCAGCTTGGAAACAGGGGCAGCTTTCTTT
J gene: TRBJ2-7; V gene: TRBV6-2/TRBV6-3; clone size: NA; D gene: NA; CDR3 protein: CASSYPRRQSYEQYF; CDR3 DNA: TGTGCCAGCAGTTACCCTAGACGACAGTCCTACGAGCAGTACTTC
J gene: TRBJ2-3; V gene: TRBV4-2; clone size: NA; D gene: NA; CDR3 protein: CASSQESSRTDTQYF; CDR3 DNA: TGTGCCAGCAGCCAAGAGTCTAGTAGGACAGATACGCAGTATTTT
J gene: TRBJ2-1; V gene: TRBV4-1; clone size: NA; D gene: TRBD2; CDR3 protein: CASSQPRGGNEQFF; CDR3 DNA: TGCGCCAGCAGCCAACCGCGGGGGGGCAATGAGCAGTTCTTC
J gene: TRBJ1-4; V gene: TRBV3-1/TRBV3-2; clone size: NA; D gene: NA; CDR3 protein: CASSQSGRHAREKLFF; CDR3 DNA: TGTGCCAGCAGCCAATCGGGACGGCATGCTCGAGAAAAACTGTTTTTT
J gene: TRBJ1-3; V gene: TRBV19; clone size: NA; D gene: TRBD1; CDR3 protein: CASSPRTGGSSGNTIYF; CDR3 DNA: TGTGCCAGTAGTCCACGGACAGGGGGCAGCTCTGGAAACACCATATATTTT
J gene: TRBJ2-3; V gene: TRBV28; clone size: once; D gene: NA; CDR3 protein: CASSLGGSTDTQYF; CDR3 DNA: TGTGCCAGCAGTCTCGGGGGTAGCACAGATACGCAGTATTTT
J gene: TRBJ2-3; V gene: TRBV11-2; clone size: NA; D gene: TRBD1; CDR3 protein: CASSSTRDRDRRTDTQYF; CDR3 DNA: TGTGCCAGCAGCTCAACTAGGGACCGGGACAGGCGCACAGATACGCAGTATTTT
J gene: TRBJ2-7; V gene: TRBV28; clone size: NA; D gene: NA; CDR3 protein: CASSRGWAEQYF; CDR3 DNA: TGTGCCAGCAGTCGCGGATGGGCCGAGCAGTACTTC
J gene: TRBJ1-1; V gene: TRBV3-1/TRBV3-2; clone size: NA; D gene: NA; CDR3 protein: CASSLTVNTEAFF; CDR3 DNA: TGTGCCAGCAGCCTGACAGTCAACACTGAAGCTTTCTTT
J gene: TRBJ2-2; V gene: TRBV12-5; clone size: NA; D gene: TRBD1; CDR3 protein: CASGLPGQRMNTGELFF; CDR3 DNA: TGTGCTAGTGGTTTGCCGGGACAGAGAATGAACACCGGGGAGCTGTTTTTT
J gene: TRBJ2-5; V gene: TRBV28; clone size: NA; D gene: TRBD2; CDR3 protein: CASSLAASQETQYF; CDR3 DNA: TGTGCCAGCAGCCTAGCGGCCTCACAAGAGACCCAGTACTTC
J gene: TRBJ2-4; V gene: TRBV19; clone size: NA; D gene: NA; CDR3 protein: CASSHGPLKRRVSKNIQYF; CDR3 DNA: TGTGCCAGTAGTCACGGGCCCCTTAAAAGGAGGGTATCCAAAAACATTCAGTACTTC
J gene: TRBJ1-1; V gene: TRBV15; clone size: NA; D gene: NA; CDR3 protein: CATSRDRAPEAFF; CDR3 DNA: TGTGCCACCAGCAGAGACAGGGCCCCTGAAGCTTTCTTT
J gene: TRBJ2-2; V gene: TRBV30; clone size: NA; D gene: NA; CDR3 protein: CAWSRPLVQWSGELFF; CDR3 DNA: TGTGCCTGGAGCCGCCCTCTAGTTCAGTGGTCCGGGGAGCTGTTTTTT
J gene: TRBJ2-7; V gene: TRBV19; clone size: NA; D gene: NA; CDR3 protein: CASSIQGSPSYEQYF; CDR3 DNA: TGTGCCAGTAGTATTCAGGGGTCCCCCTCCTACGAGCAGTACTTC
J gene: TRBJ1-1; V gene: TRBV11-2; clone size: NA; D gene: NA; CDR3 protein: CASSFGFGGTEAFF; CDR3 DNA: TGTGCCAGCAGCTTCGGGTTCGGTGGTACTGAAGCTTTCTTT
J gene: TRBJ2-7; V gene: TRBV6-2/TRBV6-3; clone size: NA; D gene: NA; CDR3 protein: CASSYTVFYEQYF; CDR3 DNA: TGTGCCAGCAGTTACACAGTATTCTACGAGCAGTACTTC
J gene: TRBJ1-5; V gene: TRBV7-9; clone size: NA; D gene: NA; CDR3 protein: CASSSTSTGTYQPQHF; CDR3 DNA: TGTGCCAGCAGCAGCACCTCTACAGGGACTTATCAGCCCCAGCATTTT
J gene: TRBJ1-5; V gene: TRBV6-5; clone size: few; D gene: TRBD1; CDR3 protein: CASSPTGGLNQPQHF; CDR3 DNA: TGTGCCAGCAGCCCGACAGGGGGCCTCAATCAGCCCCAGCATTTT
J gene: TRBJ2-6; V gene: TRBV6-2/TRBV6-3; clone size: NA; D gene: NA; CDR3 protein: CASSYSGDRTYSGANVLTF; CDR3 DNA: TGTGCCAGCAGTTACTCGGGTGACAGGACCTACTCTGGGGCCAACGTCCTGACTTTC